This entry lists 9 T cell receptor beta chains sequenced from one sample in a study of control samples from healthy donors and cancer patients. Clones were sequenced by immunoSEQ multiplex PCR, and TCRdb holds only the in-frame ones, with some missing. The profile shows over 100,000 clones, 90% to 95% of them singletons. Material: blood. The receptor set was obtained from a woman aged 18 to 35 in good health.

The V and J genes are TRBV6-4 and TRBJ2-1, with 7 positions matching TRBD2. The length of the CDR3 is 15 residues. Germline loops: CDR1 MRHNA, CDR2 SNTAGT. V gave up 6 bases and J gave up 3 bases; unmatched junction bases: 8. The CDR3 nucleotides are TGTGCCAGCAGCAAGAGGGGAGGGGACTACAATGAGCAGTTCTTC. Translating gives CASSKRGGDYNEQFF.

A single count supports this clone. The V gene is TRBV27, the J gene TRBJ2-7; D gene unclear. The length of the CDR3 is 15 residues. Germline V CDR1 and CDR2: MNHEY, SMNVEV (reference sequence). The V and J ends lost 4 bases and 6 bases respectively, with 19 bases between them. CDR3 in DNA: TGTGCCAGCAGTTCCTTGACTGGGCTCGGGCTCGAGCAGTACTTC. Amino acids: CASSSLTGLGLEQYF.

In nucleotides, the CDR3 is TGTGCCAGCAGTTTAGGGTCCTACGAGCAGTACTTC. The encoded protein is CASSLGSYEQYF. This chain uses TRBV12-3 or TRBV12-4 with TRBJ2-7, with D unclear. The CDR3 has 12 amino acids. Trimming removed 1 base from V and 1 base from J, with 2 bases in between.

The gene calls are TRBV3-1 (or the pseudogene TRBV3-2) and TRBJ2-3, with TRBD1 matching 7 bases. The CDR3 is 13 residues long. Germline V gene lookup returns CDR1 LGHDT and CDR2 YNNKEL (reference sequence). V shed 4 bases, J shed 5 bases, and the junction held 3 bases outside the gene matches. CDR3: CASSRPGGDTQYF. The CDR3 DNA follows: TGTGCCAGCAGCCGACCAGGGGGAGATACGCAGTATTTT.

The chain uses TRBV13 and TRBJ2-4, with TRBD1 identical over 10 bases. After removal of 5 bases from V and 7 bases from J, the junction contained 5 bases not matched to a gene. The CDR3 runs to 14 residues. Germline CDR1 and CDR2: PRHDT and FYEKMQ (reference sequence). CDR3 bases: TGTGCCAGCAGCCGAGGGACAGGGGAGAACATTCAGTACTTC. Translation: CASSRGTGENIQYF.

The chain has TRBV27 and TRBJ1-5; possible D gene TRBD1, 5 bases. This CDR3 is 14 amino acids long. V lost 5 bases and J lost 2, with 10 bases in between. CDR1 is MNHEY, CDR2 SMNVEV, per germline (reference sequence). CDR3 residues: CASSRGMGNQPQHF. CDR3 coding DNA: TGTGCCAGCAGTCGGGGGATGGGCAATCAGCCCCAGCATTTT.

The chain has TRBV7-2 and TRBJ2-1; no firm D call. Trimming stripped 5 bases from V and 10 bases from J, with 12 bases between. Germline CDR1 is SGHTA and CDR2 is FQGNSA. CDR3 length: 12 residues. CDR3 protein: CASSTRLEEQFF. DNA of the CDR3: TGTGCCAGCAGCACCCGCTTGGAGGAGCAGTTCTTC. The whole variable domain, remainder taken from reference TRBV7-2 and TRBJ2-1, is GAGVSQSPSNKVTEKGKDVELRCDPISGHTALYWYRQSLGQGLEFLIYFQGNSAPDKSGLPSDRFSAERTGGSVSTLTIQRTQQEDSAVYLCASSTRLEEQFFGPGTRLTVL.

The chain links TRBV29-1 to TRBJ1-2, with a tentative D call TRBD1 (6 bases). The CDR3 loop spans 11 amino acids. The V and J ends lost 7 bases and 8 bases respectively, with 14 bases between them. Germline V gene sequence: CDR1 SQVTM, CDR2 ANQGSEA. The CDR3 DNA follows: TGCAGCGAAGACAGCGGGGGCGGCTACACCTTC. This encodes CSEDSGGGYTF.

The rearrangement uses TRBV2 and TRBJ1-2; no definite D call. The CDR3 is made up of 13 amino acids. Germline CDR1 SNHLY, CDR2 FYNNEI. The V and J ends lost 3 bases and 8 bases respectively, with 13 bases between them. CDR3 nucleotide sequence: TGTGCCAGCAGTGACTCTCGGGTGTACGGCTACACCTTC. It yields the protein CASSDSRVYGYTF.